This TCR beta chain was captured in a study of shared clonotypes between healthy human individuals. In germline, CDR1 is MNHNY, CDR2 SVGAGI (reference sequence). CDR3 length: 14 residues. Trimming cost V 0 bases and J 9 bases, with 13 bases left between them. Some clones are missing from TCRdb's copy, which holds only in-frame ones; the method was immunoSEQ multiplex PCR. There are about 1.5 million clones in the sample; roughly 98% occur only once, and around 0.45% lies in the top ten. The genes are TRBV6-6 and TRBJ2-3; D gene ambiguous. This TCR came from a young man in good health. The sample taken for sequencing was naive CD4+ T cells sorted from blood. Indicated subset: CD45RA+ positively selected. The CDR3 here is CASSYSIPTGTQYF. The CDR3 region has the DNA TGTGCCAGCAGTTACTCGATACCCACCGGGACGCAGTATTTT.